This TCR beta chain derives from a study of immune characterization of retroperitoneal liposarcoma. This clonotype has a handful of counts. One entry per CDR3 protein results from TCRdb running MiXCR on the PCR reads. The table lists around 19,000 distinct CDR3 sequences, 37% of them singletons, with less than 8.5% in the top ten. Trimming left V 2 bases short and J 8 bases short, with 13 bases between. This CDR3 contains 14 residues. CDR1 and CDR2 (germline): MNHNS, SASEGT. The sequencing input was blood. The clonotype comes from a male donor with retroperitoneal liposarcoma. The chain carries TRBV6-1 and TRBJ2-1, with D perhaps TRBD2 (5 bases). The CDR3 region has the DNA TGTGCCAGCAGTGAAACATTCGTACTAGATGAGCAGTTCTTC. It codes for CASSETFVLDEQFF.